This T cell receptor (beta chain) originates from a study of blood T cell repertoires in COVID-19. Whole-study context: COVID-19 samples from acute and convalescent phases originated in the United States, Italy and Spain. T cells, B-cell-depleted T cells, or PBMCs supplied cDNA or gDNA.

This CDR3 spans 14 amino acids. Germline values: CDR1 MNHEY, CDR2 SVGAGI. With V trimmed by 7 bases and J by 3 bases, 6 bases remained unmatched. The method was immunoSEQ multiplex PCR; TCRdb's version includes in-frame clones alone and lacks a portion of them. The sample has about 110,000 clones; about 84% are singletons. V is TRBV6-5 and J is TRBJ2-7; 10 positions match TRBD1. The TCR comes from a man aged 45 to 65 with acute or convalescent COVID-19. Sequencing was performed on peripheral blood. CDR3 in DNA: TGTGCCAGCACCGAAGGACAGGGGGGCTACGAGCAGTACTTC. Protein sequence: CASTEGQGGYEQYF.